This TCR beta chain was sequenced in a study of cytomegalovirus exposure and HLA in healthy donors. Study-wide points: Researchers reported that three CMV-associated chains were confirmed in vitro as CMV antigen-specific.

Only a few counts were recorded for this clone. Its target is not known. With 60 Vbeta and 13 Jbeta primers, the PCR was carried out. Here immunoSEQ multiplex PCR was the method, and the copy in TCRdb shows in-frame clones only, minus some. The table shows over 150,000 clones, with less than 85% occurring only once. Germline lookup yields CDR1 SGHTA and CDR2 FQGNSA. J gave up 0 bases and V 2 bases, and 3 bases lay outside the gene matches. This CDR3 comprises 15 residues. The sequenced material came from PBMCs. The gene calls are TRBV7-2 and TRBJ1-2, with TRBD1 identical over 7 bases. The clonotype comes from a young man in good health and CMV-seropositive. Here the CDR3 reads CASSLSRGANYGYTF. CDR3 coding DNA: TGTGCCAGCAGCTTATCCAGGGGGGCTAACTATGGCTACACCTTC.